The subject of this entry is one T cell receptor (beta chain). The data were taken from a study of blood T cell repertoires in COVID-19. TCRdb's copy holds only in-frame clones and misses some; the assay was immunoSEQ multiplex PCR. Of about 190,000 clones in the sample, roughly four fifths are singletons; the top ten hold 4% to 6%. The receptor's source is a woman aged 70-85 years with active or convalescent COVID-19. The sequencing sample was made of peripheral blood.

CDR3 amino acids: CASSLQGTSNQPQHF. The DNA of the CDR3 is TGTGCCAGCAGCTTACAGGGGACCAGCAATCAGCCCCAGCATTTT. This rearrangement joins TRBV27 to TRBJ1-5; 7 bases align to TRBD1. V trimming: 6 bases; J trimming: 1 base; junction bases outside the gene matches: 6. There are 15 residues in the CDR3. Germline V gene data show CDR1 as MNHEY and CDR2 as SMNVEV (reference sequence).